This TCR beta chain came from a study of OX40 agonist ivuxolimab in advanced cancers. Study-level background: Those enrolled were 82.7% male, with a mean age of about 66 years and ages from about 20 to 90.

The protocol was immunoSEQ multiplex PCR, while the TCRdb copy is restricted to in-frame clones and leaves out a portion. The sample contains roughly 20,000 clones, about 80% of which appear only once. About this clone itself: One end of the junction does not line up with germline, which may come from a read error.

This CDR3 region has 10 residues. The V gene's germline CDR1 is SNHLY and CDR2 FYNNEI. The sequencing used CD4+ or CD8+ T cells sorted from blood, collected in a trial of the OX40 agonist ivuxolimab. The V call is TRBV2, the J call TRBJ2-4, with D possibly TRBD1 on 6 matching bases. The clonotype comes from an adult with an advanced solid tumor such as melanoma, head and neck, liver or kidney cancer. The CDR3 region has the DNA TGTGCCAGCAGTGAACCAGGGGCGAACTTC. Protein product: CASSEPGANF. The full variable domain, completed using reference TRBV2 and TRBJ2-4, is EPEVTQTPSHQVTQMGQEVILRCVPISNHLYFYWYRQILGQKVEFLVSFYNNEISEKSEIFDDQFSVERPDGSNFTLKIRSTKLEDSAMYFCASSEPGANFGAGTRLSVL.